The next 27 T cell receptor beta chains were all read from a single sample in a study of beta chain features in type 1 diabetes. Study-wide findings and caveats: Shorter TCRB CDR3s, moderately but significantly so, marked every one of the four CD4+ subsets in Type 1 diabetes patients.

The antigens for these receptors are not known. Reverse transcription of all isolated RNA meant that expressed TCRB transcripts were sequenced. Repertoires were generated with immunoSEQ multiplex PCR, while TCRdb's copy carries only in-frame clones and drops some. The sample contains a few hundred thousand clones, 13% of which appear only once. Sequenced: naive CD4+ T cells from blood. Receptors were obtained from a woman between 18 and 29 years old with type 1 diabetes.

The gene calls are TRBV5-6 and TRBJ2-3; D uncertain. The length of the CDR3 is 12 residues. Germline assignment: CDR1 SGHDT and CDR2 YYEEEE. Trimming shortened V by 3 bases and J by 4 bases, and 6 bases separated the two germline ends. Here the CDR3 DNA reads TGTGCCAGCAGCTCGACTGCAGATACGCAGTATTTT. It yields the protein CASSSTADTQYF.

This clone was seen a handful of times. The sample carries other DNA sequences with the same CDR3. The chain recombines TRBV9 with TRBJ2-3; 7 bases fit TRBD2. Trimming cost V 0 bases and J 3 bases; bases outside gene matches: 4. The CDR3 contains 15 residues. Looked up from germline, CDR1 is SGDLS and CDR2 is YYNGEE. As DNA, the CDR3 is TGTGCCAGCAGCGTAGGACTAGCTGGGACAGATACGCAGTATTTT. It encodes CASSVGLAGTDTQYF.

V is TRBV11-3 and J is TRBJ2-4, with TRBD1 as a possible D gene (5 bases). The CDR3 length is 11 residues. With 5 bases removed from V and 12 bases from J, the gap between germline ends came to 11 bases. Germline loops: CDR1 SGHNT, CDR2 YENEEA. As DNA, the CDR3 is TGTGCCAGCAGCCTGAGGACACATCAGTACTTC. The encoded protein is CASSLRTHQYF.

This clone turned up a few times. This chain links TRBV19 with TRBJ2-5, with TRBD1 as a possible D gene (5 bases). The V and J ends lost 1 base and 3 bases respectively, with 9 bases between them. This CDR3 is built from 14 residues. Germline V gene sequence: CDR1 LNHDA, CDR2 SQIVND (reference sequence). CDR3 DNA sequence: TGTGCCAGTAGTATAGCCACAGGCAAAGAGACCCAGTACTTC. This gives the protein CASSIATGKETQYF.

The V call is TRBV7-9, the J call TRBJ2-5; maybe TRBD1 (7 bases). CDR3 length: 12 residues. V lost 8 bases and J 2 bases, leaving 9 bases between the germline ends. CDR1 and CDR2 from the germline V gene are SEHNR and FQNEAQ (reference sequence). Here the CDR3 DNA reads TGTGCCAGCGCGGGACAGCAAGAGACCCAGTACTTC. It codes for CASAGQQETQYF.

About this clone: Other DNA sequences in the sample encode the same CDR3. The chain is built from TRBV5-1 and TRBJ2-7, with a tentative D call TRBD2 (5 bases). Per the germline V gene, CDR1 is SGHRS and CDR2 is YFSETQ. Trimming stripped 4 bases from V and 4 bases from J, with 12 bases between. This CDR3 is built from 13 residues. Here the CDR3 DNA reads TGCGCCAGCAGCCCTCGGACTGATTACGAGCAGTACTTC. It yields the protein CASSPRTDYEQYF.

This clone was counted between two and nine times. The V gene is TRBV6-5, the J gene TRBJ1-2; 9 bases align to TRBD1. The CDR3 loop spans 14 amino acids. The germline V gene has CDR1 MNHEY and CDR2 SVGAGI. The ends lost 0 bases at V and 5 bases at J; junction bases unmatched: 1. CDR3 nucleotide sequence: TGTGCCAGCAGTTACTCGGGACAGGGATATGGCTACACCTTC. Protein product: CASSYSGQGYGYTF.

The chain employs TRBV19 and TRBJ1-1, with 7 bases matching TRBD1. With 1 base clipped from V and 5 bases from J, the junction kept 10 bases outside the gene matches. CDR3 length: 16 residues. Per germline, CDR1 LNHDA and CDR2 SQIVND (reference sequence). This CDR3 is CASSIARQGSRTEAFF. CDR3 coding DNA: TGTGCCAGTAGTATAGCGAGACAGGGCTCCAGGACTGAAGCTTTCTTT. Based on the CDR3 plus reference TRBV19 and TRBJ1-1, the full variable domain is DGGITQSPKYLFRKEGQNVTLSCEQNLNHDAMYWYRQDPGQGLRLIYYSQIVNDFQKGDIAEGYSVSREKKESFPLTVTSAQKNPTAFYLCASSIARQGSRTEAFFGQGTRLTVV.

This chain links TRBV30 with TRBJ2-1; TRBD2 aligns across 10 bases. V lost 4 bases, J lost 5 bases, and 8 bases stayed unmatched. Germline assignment: CDR1 GTSNPN and CDR2 SVGIG (reference sequence). The CDR3 loop spans 15 amino acids. The CDR3 spells CAWTPLAGWNNEQFF. CDR3 DNA: TGTGCCTGGACCCCACTAGCGGGATGGAACAATGAGCAGTTCTTC.

The chain uses TRBV10-3 and TRBJ2-7; 12 bases are a match to TRBD2. The J segment lost 4 bases and the V segment lost 7 bases, leaving 8 bases of the junction unmatched. Germline CDR1 and CDR2: ENHRY and SYGVKD. The CDR3 sequence is 15 residues long. CDR3 residues: CAITPTSGSSYEQYF. The CDR3 bases are TGTGCCATCACCCCGACTAGCGGGAGCTCTTACGAGCAGTACTTC.

This chain connects TRBV11-2 to TRBJ2-7; weak D call: TRBD1 (6 bases). The CDR3 is 14 amino acids. V was shortened by 5 bases and J by 4 bases, with 15 bases between the two germline ends. Germline loops: CDR1 SGHAT, CDR2 FQNNGV. The CDR3 reads CASSPATGIYEQYV. In DNA form, the CDR3 reads TGTGCCAGCAGCCCTGCGACAGGAATATACGAGCAGTACGTC.

The chain links TRBV29-1 to TRBJ1-5; TRBD1 agrees at 11 bases. The length of the CDR3 is 14 residues. Losses at the gene ends were 5 bases for V and 1 base for J; bases not matched to a gene: 1. Per germline, CDR1 SQVTM and CDR2 ANQGSEA. CDR3 sequence reads: CSVWDRGSNQPQHF. The CDR3 bases are TGCAGCGTTTGGGACAGGGGGAGCAATCAGCCCCAGCATTTT. The variable domain in full, with the rest retrieved from reference TRBV29-1 and TRBJ1-5, is SAVISQKPSRDICQRGTSLTIQCQVDSQVTMMFWYRQQPGQSLTLIATANQGSEATYESGFVIDKFPISRPNLTFSTLTVSNMSPEDSSIYLCSVWDRGSNQPQHFGDGTRLSIL.

V and J are TRBV6-5 and TRBJ2-7; D call uncertain. Germline loops: CDR1 MNHEY, CDR2 SVGAGI. CDR3 length: 14 amino acids. V gave up 6 bases and J gave up 0 bases, with 12 bases separating them. The CDR3 region is CASSTLDGSYEQYF. CDR3 DNA: TGTGCCAGCAGCACCCTAGACGGCTCCTACGAGCAGTACTTC.

The V call is TRBV10-3, the J call TRBJ2-1; TRBD2 aligns across 10 bases. The CDR3 is 14 amino acids. J gave up 7 bases and V 3 bases, and 3 bases lay outside the gene matches. The germline V gene has CDR1 ENHRY and CDR2 SYGVKD. The CDR3 sequence: CAISDKREGNEQFF. The DNA of the CDR3 is TGTGCCATCAGTGATAAGCGGGAGGGGAATGAGCAGTTCTTC.

This clone has a handful of counts. V usage is TRBV6-5 and J usage is TRBJ2-2, with D maybe TRBD1 (5 bases). Germline V gene sequence: CDR1 MNHEY, CDR2 SVGAGI. There are 16 residues in the CDR3. The V gene lost 4 bases and the J gene lost 3 bases, with 15 bases spanning the gap. CDR3 region: CASSSPPQGYTGELFF. The CDR3 DNA is TGTGCCAGCAGTTCCCCTCCCCAGGGATACACCGGGGAGCTGTTTTTT.

This clone has only a few counts. This rearrangement joins TRBV4-2 to TRBJ2-1; 8 nucleotides match TRBD1. Germline V gives CDR1 LGHNA, CDR2 YNFKEQ. The CDR3 sequence is 14 residues long. V shed 0 bases, J shed 9 bases, and the junction held 4 bases outside the gene matches. The CDR3 reads CASSQDRGHGEQFF. In nucleotides, the CDR3 is TGTGCCAGCAGCCAAGACAGGGGGCATGGTGAGCAGTTCTTC.

The chain joins TRBV7-2 to TRBJ1-2; D not certain. Per the germline V gene, CDR1 is SGHTA and CDR2 is FQGNSA. Deletions cut 5 bases from V and 1 base from J, with 14 bases between. This CDR3 region has 15 residues. The CDR3 protein is CASSPYPIFNYGYTF. CDR3 DNA sequence: TGTGCCAGCAGCCCTTATCCTATATTTAACTATGGCTACACCTTC.

This clone occurred a few times. The CDR3 coding sequence is TGTGCCAGCAGCGCTGGACAGGTCTCAGCTAATGAAAAACTGTTTTTT. It encodes CASSAGQVSANEKLFF. The rearrangement uses TRBV9 and TRBJ1-4, with 7 bases lining up with TRBD1. The CDR3 is 16 residues long. Germline loops: CDR1 SGDLS, CDR2 YYNGEE. The V segment lost 3 bases and the J segment 3 bases; nucleotides outside the gene matches: 8.

This clone was counted only a few times. The chain recombines TRBV7-9 with TRBJ2-2; perhaps TRBD2 as D (6 bases). Germline-derived CDR1 and CDR2 are SEHNR and FQNEAQ (reference sequence). The CDR3 runs 16 residues. V was pared by 5 bases and J by 4 bases, with 17 bases between. CDR3 protein: CASSPRSGPITGELFF. As DNA, the CDR3 is TGTGCCAGCAGCCCAAGAAGCGGGCCGATCACCGGGGAGCTGTTTTTT.

The chain is built from TRBV7-6 and TRBJ2-5; no firm D call. The CDR3 has 11 amino acids. Germline V lookup: CDR1 SGHVS, CDR2 FNYEAQ. The V gene lost 5 bases and the J gene lost 1 base, with 2 bases spanning the gap. The DNA for the CDR3 is TGTGCCAGCAGCCTCCAAGAGACCCAGTACTTC. Protein: CASSLQETQYF.

In this sample, this clone turned up a few times. J is TRBJ2-1 and V is TRBV7-9; D unresolved. The length of the CDR3 is 13 residues. Trimming pared 5 bases from V and 4 bases from J, leaving 9 bases between. Germline loops: CDR1 SEHNR, CDR2 FQNEAQ (reference sequence). The CDR3: CASSILNYNEQFF. CDR3 DNA sequence: TGTGCCAGCAGCATACTTAATTACAATGAGCAGTTCTTC.

The V and J genes are TRBV10-2 and TRBJ2-5, with 8 bases identical to TRBD2. V dropped 6 bases and J dropped 4; count of bases not matched to a gene: 4. Germline V gene sequence: CDR1 WSHSY, CDR2 SAAADI. CDR3 length: 13 residues. The CDR3 is CASRSGRGETQYF. The CDR3 DNA reads TGCGCCAGCAGAAGCGGGAGAGGAGAGACCCAGTACTTC.

In its sample, this clone was seen a few times. The chain uses TRBV9 and TRBJ2-1; TRBD2 is a possible D gene (6 bases). Trimming took off 4 bases at V and 12 bases at J, with 29 bases between the two ends. Germline CDR1 is SGDLS and CDR2 is YYNGEE. The CDR3 runs to 17 residues. The CDR3: CASSPPGSGAALRRQFF. The CDR3 nucleotides read TGTGCCAGCAGCCCTCCAGGCTCGGGAGCCGCCCTACGACGGCAGTTCTTC.

V usage is TRBV5-1 and J usage is TRBJ1-2, with a tentative D call TRBD1 (5 bases). The CDR3 loop spans 16 amino acids. Germline V gene lookup returns CDR1 SGHRS and CDR2 YFSETQ. V lost 0 bases, J lost 3 bases, and 15 bases lay in between. This CDR3 is CASSLVGGNPYYGYTF. As DNA, the CDR3 is TGCGCCAGCAGCTTGGTTGGGGGGAATCCCTACTATGGCTACACCTTC. The whole variable domain, filled in from reference TRBV5-1 and TRBJ1-2, reads KAGVTQTPRYLIKTRGQQVTLSCSPISGHRSVSWYQQTPGQGLQFLFEYFSETQRNKGNFPGRFSGRQFSNSRSEMNVSTLELGDSALYLCASSLVGGNPYYGYTFGSGTRLTVV.

CDR3 loop: CAISEFSVETQYF. In nucleotides, the CDR3 is TGTGCCATCAGTGAGTTCAGTGTAGAGACCCAGTACTTC. The genes are TRBV10-3 and TRBJ2-5; D is undetermined. The CDR3 has 13 residues. Per the germline V gene, CDR1 is ENHRY and CDR2 is SYGVKD. Between the trimmed V and J ends, which lost 1 base and 4 bases, there was a span of 7 bases.

This clone was recorded a few times. The chain has TRBV7-2 and TRBJ1-5; weak D call: TRBD1 (6 bases). In germline, CDR1 is SGHTA, CDR2 FQGNSA. V dropped 4 bases and J dropped 2 bases, with 9 bases sitting between them. The CDR3 has 14 residues. For the CDR3, the DNA is TGTGCCAGCAGCTCCAGGGGCGGCAATCAGCCCCAGCATTTT. This codes for CASSSRGGNQPQHF.

The chain recombines TRBV7-9 with TRBJ1-1; perhaps TRBD1 as D (6 bases). The germline V gene encodes CDR1 SEHNR and CDR2 FQNEAQ (reference sequence). This CDR3 is 16 amino acids long. V was cut by 5 bases and J by 0 bases, with 16 bases left in between. The CDR3 DNA follows: TGTGCCAGCAGCCCCCGGCCCGGACAGATGAACACTGAAGCTTTCTTT. It yields the protein CASSPRPGQMNTEAFF.